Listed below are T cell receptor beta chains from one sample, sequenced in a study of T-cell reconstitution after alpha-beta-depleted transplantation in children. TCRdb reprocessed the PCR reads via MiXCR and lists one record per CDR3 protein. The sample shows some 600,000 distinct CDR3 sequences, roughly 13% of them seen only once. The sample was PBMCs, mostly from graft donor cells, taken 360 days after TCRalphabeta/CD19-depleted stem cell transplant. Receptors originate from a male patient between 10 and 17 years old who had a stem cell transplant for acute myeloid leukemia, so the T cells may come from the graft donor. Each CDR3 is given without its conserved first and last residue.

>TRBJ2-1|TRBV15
ATSRRLAEYNEQF
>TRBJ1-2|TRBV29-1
SVGDHVNGYARYT
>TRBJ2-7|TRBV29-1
SVPRGQGYEQY
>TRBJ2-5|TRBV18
ASSLWDSQETQY
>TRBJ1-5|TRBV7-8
ASSFFSGQGAPNQPQH
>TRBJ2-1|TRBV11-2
ASSLKALAGTTYNEQF
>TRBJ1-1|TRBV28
ASSLWRQGNTEAF
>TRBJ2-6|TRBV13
ASCPNSGANVLT
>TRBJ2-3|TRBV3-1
ASSATSGGVTDTQY
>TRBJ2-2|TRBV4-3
ASSQGGFAGELF
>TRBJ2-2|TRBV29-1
SVDPLGRGRGNTGELF
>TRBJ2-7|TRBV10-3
AISDLRQATYEQY
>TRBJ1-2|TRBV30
ALIPLANYGYT
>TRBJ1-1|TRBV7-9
ASSLGGITEAF
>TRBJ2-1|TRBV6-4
ASSDSGRGYNEQF
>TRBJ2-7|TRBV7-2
ASSAGTGTTYEQY
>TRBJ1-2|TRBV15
ATSKQGFGYGYT
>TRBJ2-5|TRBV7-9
ASSLVSSYFQETQY
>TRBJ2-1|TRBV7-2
ASSSGTSRDNEQF
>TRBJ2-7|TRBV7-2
ASSLDQGANEQY
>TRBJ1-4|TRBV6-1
ASSPTGTVREKLF
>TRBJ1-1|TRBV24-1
ATSERQGMDTEAF
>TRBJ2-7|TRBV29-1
SVEERRSSHEQY
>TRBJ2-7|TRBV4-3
ASSQAAGPFYEQY
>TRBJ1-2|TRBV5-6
ASSLAGVKPYGYT
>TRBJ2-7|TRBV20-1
SARVGRDEQY
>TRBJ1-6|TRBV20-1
CADRDAKFGSPLH
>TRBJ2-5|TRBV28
ASRPIADQETQY
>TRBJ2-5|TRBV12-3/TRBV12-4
ASSFSGRAPETQY
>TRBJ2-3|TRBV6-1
ASREVLAGSTDTQY
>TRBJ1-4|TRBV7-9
ASTQGFTTNEKLF
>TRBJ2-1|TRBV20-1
SARFGLVEQF
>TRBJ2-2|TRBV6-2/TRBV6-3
ASSYWPLTGELF
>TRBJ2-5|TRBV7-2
ASSLWPLQETQY
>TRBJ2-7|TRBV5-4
ASSFPGQGGYEQY
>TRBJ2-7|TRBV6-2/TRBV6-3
AGSGDSYEQY
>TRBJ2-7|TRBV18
ASSPGQASSYEQY
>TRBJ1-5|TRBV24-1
ATSDFVNNQPQH
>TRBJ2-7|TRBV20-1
SVDYEQY
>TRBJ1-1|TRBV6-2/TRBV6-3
ASSRRTGMNTEAF
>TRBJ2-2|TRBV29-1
SVTQPRAGGGTGELF
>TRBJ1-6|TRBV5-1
ASSLTGVNSPLH
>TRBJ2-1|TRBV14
ASSQVWGVAGSYNEQF
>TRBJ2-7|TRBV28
ASSPPTGGAYEQY
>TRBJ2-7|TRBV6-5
ASSYSTRVEQY
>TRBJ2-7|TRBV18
ASSAGLAAPYEQY
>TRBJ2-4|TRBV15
ATSRDKGNKNIQY
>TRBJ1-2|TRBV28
ASSSPTGRSSGYT